These T cell receptor beta chains were read from a single sample in a study of T cells in Graves' hyperthyroidism and ophthalmopathy. TCRdb independently ran MiXCR on the multiplex PCR reads; one entry per CDR3 protein. The sample records 40,000 to 55,000 distinct CDR3 sequences, roughly 50% being singletons. Sequencing used peripheral blood or thyroid tissue (not recorded which). The receptor source for this set is a woman aged 50 to 65 with Graves' hyperthyroidism. Both conserved end residues are part of each CDR3. The order of the fields is D gene, V gene, clone size, J gene, CDR3 protein, CDR3 DNA. The D gene is left open where the match is weak. The size field is filled for only some rows; it gives once, few, many or a size class.

d_gene: NA
v_gene: TRBV6-1
abundance: NA
j_gene: TRBJ2-5
CDR3aa: CASSPTGAGETQYF
CDR3nt: TGTGCCAGCAGCCCCACCGGGGCAGGGGAGACCCAGTACTTC

d_gene: NA
v_gene: TRBV20-1
abundance: NA
j_gene: TRBJ1-1
CDR3aa: CSARALRGTEAFF
CDR3nt: TGCAGTGCTAGAGCGTTACGAGGGACTGAAGCTTTCTTT

d_gene: TRBD1
v_gene: TRBV12-3/TRBV12-4
abundance: NA
j_gene: TRBJ1-2
CDR3aa: CASSLSGTGEGYTF
CDR3nt: TGTGCCAGCAGTTTATCAGGGACAGGGGAGGGCTACACCTTC

d_gene: TRBD1
v_gene: TRBV20-1
abundance: many
j_gene: TRBJ1-3
CDR3aa: CSAVQGAVDTIYF
CDR3nt: TGCAGTGCTGTACAGGGGGCGGTGGACACCATATATTTT

d_gene: NA
v_gene: TRBV20-1
abundance: NA
j_gene: TRBJ1-1
CDR3aa: CSASNGGQLHTEAFF
CDR3nt: TGCAGTGCCAGCAACGGAGGACAGCTCCACACTGAAGCTTTCTTT

d_gene: NA
v_gene: TRBV4-2
abundance: NA
j_gene: TRBJ2-7
CDR3aa: CASSPLGAGGGEQYF
CDR3nt: TGTGCCAGCAGCCCCCTGGGGGCAGGGGGAGGCGAGCAGTACTTC

d_gene: NA
v_gene: TRBV18
abundance: many
j_gene: TRBJ2-6
CDR3aa: CASSPGVGANVLTF
CDR3nt: TGTGCCAGCTCACCAGGGGTTGGGGCCAACGTCCTGACTTTC

d_gene: NA
v_gene: TRBV5-4
abundance: NA
j_gene: TRBJ2-5
CDR3aa: CASSLAGGGYTFGSGTQYF
CDR3nt: NA

d_gene: NA
v_gene: TRBV2
abundance: many
j_gene: TRBJ2-7
CDR3aa: CASVIPSGDTYEQYF
CDR3nt: TGTGCCAGCGTAATTCCCTCAGGGGACACCTACGAGCAGTACTTC

d_gene: TRBD2
v_gene: TRBV10-3
abundance: NA
j_gene: TRBJ2-5
CDR3aa: CAISWGLAAGTGETQYF
CDR3nt: TGTGCCATCAGTTGGGGACTAGCGGCTGGGACGGGGGAGACCCAGTACTTC

d_gene: NA
v_gene: TRBV5-1
abundance: many
j_gene: TRBJ2-3
CDR3aa: CASSFEGTDTQYF
CDR3nt: TGCGCCAGCAGCTTCGAGGGCACAGATACGCAGTATTTT

d_gene: TRBD2
v_gene: TRBV7-2
abundance: many
j_gene: TRBJ2-7
CDR3aa: CASSLGGLAGGPGSYEQYF
CDR3nt: TGTGCCAGCAGCTTAGGCGGACTAGCGGGAGGGCCAGGTTCCTACGAGCAGTACTTC

d_gene: NA
v_gene: TRBV6-2/TRBV6-3
abundance: many
j_gene: TRBJ1-2
CDR3aa: CASSYSGRGGYTF
CDR3nt: TGTGCCAGCAGTTACTCGGGCAGGGGTGGCTACACCTTC

d_gene: NA
v_gene: TRBV29-1
abundance: large
j_gene: TRBJ1-1
CDR3aa: CSVVVDEAFF
CDR3nt: TGCAGCGTTGTCGTCGACGAAGCTTTCTTT

d_gene: NA
v_gene: TRBV20-1
abundance: many
j_gene: TRBJ2-5
CDR3aa: CSARQQGSGETQYF
CDR3nt: TGCAGTGCTAGACAGCAGGGTTCGGGGGAGACCCAGTACTTC

d_gene: NA
v_gene: TRBV2
abundance: NA
j_gene: TRBJ1-1
CDR3aa: CASNGGTRAFF
CDR3nt: TGTGCCAGCAATGGGGGAACGAGGGCTTTCTTT

d_gene: TRBD2
v_gene: TRBV20-1
abundance: NA
j_gene: TRBJ2-7
CDR3aa: CSASGLAGDVQYF
CDR3nt: TGCAGTGCTAGTGGACTAGCGGGAGACGTGCAGTACTTC

d_gene: NA
v_gene: TRBV7-3
abundance: NA
j_gene: TRBJ2-2
CDR3aa: CASSLTRSGELFF
CDR3nt: TGTGCCAGCAGCTTAACAAGGAGCGGGGAGCTGTTTTTT

d_gene: NA
v_gene: TRBV6-6
abundance: NA
j_gene: TRBJ1-1
CDR3aa: CASSYGTTEAFF
CDR3nt: TGTGCCAGCAGTTACGGGACCACTGAAGCTTTCTTT

d_gene: TRBD1
v_gene: TRBV6-1
abundance: many
j_gene: TRBJ1-2
CDR3aa: CASSVRQGNYGYTF
CDR3nt: TGTGCCAGCAGTGTACGACAGGGTAACTATGGCTACACCTTC

d_gene: NA
v_gene: TRBV28
abundance: many
j_gene: TRBJ1-1
CDR3aa: CASRRGRNTEAFF
CDR3nt: TGTGCCAGCAGACGCGGACGGAACACTGAAGCTTTCTTT

d_gene: TRBD1
v_gene: TRBV28
abundance: many
j_gene: TRBJ1-2
CDR3aa: CASSPGQGTIPYGYTF
CDR3nt: TGTGCCAGCAGCCCGGGACAGGGTACAATTCCCTATGGCTACACCTTC

d_gene: NA
v_gene: TRBV15
abundance: NA
j_gene: TRBJ1-3
CDR3aa: CATSTWGSSGNTIYF
CDR3nt: TGTGCCACCAGCACCTGGGGGTCATCTGGAAACACCATATATTTT

d_gene: TRBD2
v_gene: TRBV7-8
abundance: NA
j_gene: TRBJ2-7
CDR3aa: CASSTLAGTYEQYF
CDR3nt: TGTGCCAGCAGCACACTAGCGGGCACCTACGAGCAGTACTTC

d_gene: NA
v_gene: TRBV5-1
abundance: NA
j_gene: TRBJ1-1
CDR3aa: CASSPTVGTEAFF
CDR3nt: TGCGCCAGCAGCCCCACCGTGGGCACTGAAGCTTTCTTT

d_gene: TRBD1
v_gene: TRBV7-4
abundance: NA
j_gene: TRBJ1-1
CDR3aa: CASSSGTGGSYTEAFF
CDR3nt: TGTGCCAGCAGCTCCGGGACAGGGGGATCGTACACTGAAGCTTTCTTT

d_gene: NA
v_gene: TRBV7-9
abundance: few
j_gene: TRBJ1-1
CDR3aa: CASSRTAGMNTEAFF
CDR3nt: TGTGCCAGCAGCCGTACGGCGGGGATGAACACTGAAGCTTTCTTT

d_gene: TRBD1
v_gene: TRBV2
abundance: many
j_gene: TRBJ2-5
CDR3aa: CASTKEGTGWETQYF
CDR3nt: TGTGCCAGCACCAAAGAAGGGACAGGGTGGGAGACCCAGTACTTC

d_gene: TRBD2
v_gene: TRBV20-1
abundance: many
j_gene: TRBJ2-5
CDR3aa: CSARGLAGEETQYF
CDR3nt: TGCAGTGCTAGGGGGCTAGCGGGAGAGGAGACCCAGTACTTC